The clone carrying this T cell receptor (beta chain) was seen a single time. The data were taken from a study of shared clonotypes between healthy human individuals. The V end lost 4 bases, the J end lost 3 bases, and 8 bases lay between the germline ends. Per the germline V gene, CDR1 is SGHTA and CDR2 is FQGTGA. This CDR3 is built from 13 residues. At the deep level, the assay was run. Repertoires were generated with immunoSEQ multiplex PCR, while TCRdb's copy carries only in-frame clones and drops some. The table has about 520,000 clones, around 80% seen once; the top ten hold about 12%. The clonotype originates from a woman aged 40 to 50 in good health. Some clones in this sample may be carry-over from other donors' samples. The chain carries TRBV7-3 and TRBJ2-3; no clear D. Sequencing was performed on PBMCs. CDR3 sequence reads: CASSSVGTDTQYF. The CDR3 coding sequence is TGTGCCAGCAGCTCCGTTGGGACAGATACGCAGTATTTT.